This T cell receptor (beta chain) was sequenced in a study of control samples from healthy donors and cancer patients. CDR3 size: 12 residues. Germline V CDR1 and CDR2: KGHDR, SFDVKD. Between the trimmed V and J ends, which lost 9 bases and 3 bases, there was a span of 8 bases. Clones were sequenced by immunoSEQ multiplex PCR, and TCRdb holds only the in-frame ones, with some missing. The profile shows around 170,000 clones, 92% of them singletons. Source material: blood. V gene TRBV24-1 combines with J gene TRBJ2-1; D gene unclear. The sequence was obtained from a young woman in good health. As DNA, the CDR3 is TGTGCCACCGCCAACTTCTACAATGAGCAGTTCTTC. Amino acid sequence: CATANFYNEQFF.